The clone carrying this T cell receptor beta chain has more than one count but fewer than ten. Antigen specificity is unknown. The data stem from a study of post-analysis software for immune sequencing data. Built from TCR beta cDNA, the libraries had unique molecular identifiers in them. TCRdb recomputed calls from the PCR reads with MiXCR, one row per CDR3 protein. The profile shows about 770,000 distinct CDR3 sequences, more than 45% of them singletons. This CDR3 has 17 amino acids. Study conclusions and caveats: Roughly 5 TRBV segments (TRBV5-6, TRBV5-1 and TRBV20-1 among them) occurred more frequently in patients than in controls.

The material sequenced was blood. This TCR came from a girl between 5 and 17 years old with multiple sclerosis. J is TRBJ2-3 and V is TRBV21-1. TRBV21-1 is tagged as a pseudogene. CDR3 residues: CASSKARPQDSTDTQYF. CDR3 nucleotides: TGTGCCAGCAGCAAAGCGAGGCCGCAAGATAGCACAGATACGCAGTATTTT.